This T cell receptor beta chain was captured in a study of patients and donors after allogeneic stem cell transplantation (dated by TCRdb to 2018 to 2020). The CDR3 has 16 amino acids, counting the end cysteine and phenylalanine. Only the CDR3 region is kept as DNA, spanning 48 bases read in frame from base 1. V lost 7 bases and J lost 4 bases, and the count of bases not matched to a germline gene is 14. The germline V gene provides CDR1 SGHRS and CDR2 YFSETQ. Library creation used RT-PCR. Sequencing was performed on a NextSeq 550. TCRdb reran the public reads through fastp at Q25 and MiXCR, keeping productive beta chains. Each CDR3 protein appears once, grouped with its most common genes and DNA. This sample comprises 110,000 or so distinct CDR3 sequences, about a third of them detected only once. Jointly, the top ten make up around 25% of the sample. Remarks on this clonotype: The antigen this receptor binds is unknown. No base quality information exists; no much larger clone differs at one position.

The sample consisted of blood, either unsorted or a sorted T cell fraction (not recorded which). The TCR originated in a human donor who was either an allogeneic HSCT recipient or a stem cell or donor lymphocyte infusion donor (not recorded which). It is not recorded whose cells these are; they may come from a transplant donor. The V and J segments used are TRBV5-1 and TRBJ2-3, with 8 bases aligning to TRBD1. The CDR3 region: CASRLSGTGGADTQYF. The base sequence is TGCGCCAGCCGGCTATCCGGGACAGGTGGCGCAGATACGCAGTATTTT.